The sequence of this T cell receptor (beta chain) was determined in a study of shared T cell receptors in the human thymus. This table comes from immunoSEQ multiplex PCR, and its TCRdb copy is limited to in-frame clones, with some not included. The data show some 720,000 clones, around 89% seen once. The J segment lost 4 bases and the V segment lost 4 bases, leaving 6 bases of the junction unmatched. This CDR3 is built from 16 residues. CDR1 and CDR2 (germline): SGDLS, YYNGEE. These sequences were also reported in another study, on human thymus T cells. Per that paper: Infants, healthy and Finnish, who were having corrective surgery for congenital heart defects served as donors. Thymic and blood repertoires appeared to display a bias in their usage of V and J genes. Highly overlapping thymic repertoires among unrelated individuals were reported in related research.

The source is a boy less than two years old with a congenital heart defect. The chain combines TRBV9 with TRBJ2-2, with TRBD2 matching 11 bases. The sample was thymocytes. The CDR3 bases are TGTGCCAGCAGCCAAATACTAGCGGGAGTCACCGGGGAGCTGTTTTTT. This gives the protein CASSQILAGVTGELFF.